This passage covers 32 T cell receptor beta chains from one sample sequenced in a study of radiotherapy plus CTLA-4 blockade in lung cancer (dated by TCRdb to the late 2010s). Libraries were prepared through the immunoSEQ multiplex PCR assay. Sourced from immuneACCESS, this table was stored by TCRdb with only in-frame sequences that have V and J called. A share of the clones is absent; for the studies checked, an unresolved V gene accounts for under half, and the remainder has no known explanation. This sample holds tens of thousands of clones; 60% to 80% were observed only once. In total, the top ten clones hold about a quarter of the sample. The source material was peripheral blood, sampled from a patient treated with radiotherapy plus ipilimumab. The receptors were gathered from a human donor with non-small cell lung cancer that progressed on radiotherapy plus ipilimumab.

There are a few counts of this clone. The V gene is TRBV14, the J gene TRBJ1-4; possible D gene TRBD1, 6 bases. Germline-derived CDR1 and CDR2 are SGHDN and FVKESK. There are 16 residues in the CDR3. Trimming left V 5 bases short and J 1 base short, with 14 bases between. DNA for the CDR3: TGTGCCAGCAGCTTCGGGGGGCGCATAACTAATGAAAAACTGTTTTTT. Translation gives CASSFGGRITNEKLFF.

V gene TRBV27 combines with J gene TRBJ1-2; 10 bases match TRBD1. V dropped 8 bases and J dropped 0; count of bases not matched to a gene: 9. Germline CDR1 is MNHEY and CDR2 is SMNVEV (reference sequence). The CDR3 is made up of 16 amino acids. DNA for the CDR3: TGTGCCAGCCTCCCGGGGACAGGGGTTGCTAACTATGGCTACACCTTC. Translation: CASLPGTGVANYGYTF.

The chain is built from TRBV4-3 and TRBJ2-3; 9 bases line up with TRBD2. The CDR3 consists of 14 residues. V gave up 1 base and J gave up 8 bases; unmatched junction bases: 4. Germline CDR1 reads LGHNA; CDR2 reads YSLEER. In DNA form, the CDR3 reads TGCGCCAGCAGCCAAGTCAATAGCGGGGGTACGCAGTATTTT. Its translation: CASSQVNSGGTQYF.

V is TRBV7-8 and J is TRBJ1-6, with D tentatively TRBD1 (5 bases). The CDR3 runs 14 residues. V lost 8 bases to trimming and J lost 9 bases, with 17 bases between them. Germline loops: CDR1 SGHVS, CDR2 FQNEAQ. The DNA of the CDR3 is TGTGCCAGCGGGGGAGGGACGGTACGTTCACCCCTCCACTTT. As protein: CASGGGTVRSPLHF.

This chain uses TRBV9 with TRBJ2-1, with D possibly being TRBD2 (7 bases). V lost 0 bases, J lost 4 bases, and 14 bases lay in between. Germline CDR1 reads SGDLS; CDR2 reads YYNGEE. The CDR3 runs to 16 residues. CDR3 protein: CASSVGAGDKYNEQFF. In DNA, the CDR3 is TGTGCCAGCAGCGTAGGTGCGGGGGACAAATACAATGAGCAGTTCTTC.

V and J are TRBV13 and TRBJ1-1, with D unclear. Trimming stripped 3 bases from V and 5 bases from J, with 10 bases between. The CDR3 loop spans 13 amino acids. Germline V gives CDR1 PRHDT, CDR2 FYEKMQ (reference sequence). The CDR3 region is CASSFGERTEAFF. The CDR3, as DNA: TGTGCCAGCAGCTTTGGGGAGAGGACTGAAGCTTTCTTT.

The chain couples TRBV7-9 to TRBJ1-1, with 7 bases fitting TRBD1. The CDR3 has 13 residues. With V trimmed by 6 bases and J by 5 bases, 6 bases remained unmatched. CDR1 is SEHNR, CDR2 FQNEAQ, per germline (reference sequence). CDR3 in amino acids: CASREGAGTEAFF. CDR3 sequence (DNA): TGTGCCAGCAGGGAGGGGGCTGGAACTGAAGCTTTCTTT. Filled out from reference TRBV7-9 and TRBJ1-1, the complete variable domain reads DTGVSQNPRHKITKRGQNVTFRCDPISEHNRLYWYRQTLGQGPEFLTYFQNEAQLEKSRLLSDRFSAERPKGSFSTLEIQRTEQGDSAMYLCASREGAGTEAFFGQGTRLTVV.

V gene TRBV29-1 combines with J gene TRBJ2-5; TRBD1 is a possible D gene (6 bases). The CDR3 extends over 12 amino acids. V was shortened by 2 bases and J by 5 bases, with 9 bases between the two germline ends. Germline V gives CDR1 SQVTM, CDR2 ANQGSEA. The CDR3 here is CSVEQGSETQYF. DNA for the CDR3: TGCAGCGTTGAACAGGGGTCGGAGACCCAGTACTTC.

CDR3 sequence (DNA): TGTGCCAGCAGCTTAGCCGGGGGAGGGGATGCCAAAAACATTCAGTACTTC. Translating it yields CASSLAGGGDAKNIQYF. The chain carries TRBV7-9 and TRBJ2-4; 7 bases match TRBD2. The CDR3 sequence is 17 residues long. Trimming at V came to 0 bases and at J to 1 base, leaving 6 bases not matched to a gene. The germline gives CDR1 SEHNR, CDR2 FQNEAQ (reference sequence).

The chain recombines TRBV27 with TRBJ1-6; possibly TRBD1 for D (5 bases). Germline-derived CDR1 and CDR2 are MNHEY and SMNVEV (reference sequence). Trimming took off 6 bases at V and 8 bases at J, with 17 bases between the two ends. The CDR3 spans 15 residues. The CDR3 coding sequence is TGTGCCAGCAGCTCCAAAGGAGGGGCTTATTCACCCCTCCACTTT. Its translation is CASSSKGGAYSPLHF.

This chain connects TRBV5-5 to TRBJ2-3, with D unclear. Germline CDR1 and CDR2: SGHKS and YYEKEE (reference sequence). The ends were cut back, 0 bases at V and 14 bases at J, with 13 bases in the middle. The CDR3 length is 12 residues. DNA for the CDR3: TGTGCCAGCAGCTTGGACCTCAAAGCACGGTATTTT. It codes for CASSLDLKARYF.

Note on this clone: One junction end disagrees with the germline gene, perhaps due to a read error. The V gene is TRBV10-3, the J gene TRBJ2-7, with 10 bases fitting TRBD1. CDR1 ENHRY and CDR2 SYGVKD come from the germline V gene. This CDR3 is 14 amino acids long. The CDR3 nucleotides read TGTGCCATCGGTGACAGGGGGCGCGCCTACGAGCAGTACTTC. It encodes CAIGDRGRAYEQYF.

This rearrangement joins TRBV7-9 to TRBJ1-3; tentatively, D is TRBD1 (6 bases). The length of the CDR3 is 13 residues. The germline V and J ends were trimmed by 5 bases and 8 bases, with 13 bases remaining between them. From germline, CDR1 is SEHNR and CDR2 FQNEAQ (reference sequence). In DNA, the CDR3 is TGTGCCAGCAGCACCGGACAGAGGTACACCATATATTTT. Its translation: CASSTGQRYTIYF.

CDR3 sequence: CASSLPGGSNQPQHF. CDR3 coding DNA: TGTGCCAGCAGCTTACCAGGGGGGAGCAATCAGCCCCAGCATTTT. The chain combines TRBV7-9 with TRBJ1-5; 7 bases align to TRBD1. Germline CDR1 SEHNR, CDR2 FQNEAQ (reference sequence). The CDR3 has 15 amino acids. J gave up 1 base and V 2 bases, and 2 bases lay outside the gene matches.

The chain links TRBV6-1 to TRBJ2-5; D is perhaps TRBD1 (6 bases). TRBJ2-7 explains the end of the DNA better; the J call may be wrong. The CDR3 length is 15 residues. From germline, CDR1 is MNHNS and CDR2 SASEGT. CDR3 sequence (DNA): TGTGCCAGCAGTGAGGCAGGGGATACCTCCTACGAGCAGTACTTC. Its translation is CASSEAGDTSYEQYF.

The rearrangement joins TRBV11-3 to TRBJ1-1, with 7 bases fitting TRBD1. CDR3 length: 13 amino acids. The germline V gene has CDR1 SGHNT and CDR2 YENEEA. Trimming took 5 bases from V and 8 from J; bases not matched to a gene: 8. CDR3 sequence: CASSRDNRGEAFF. In DNA form, the CDR3 reads TGTGCCAGCAGCCGCGACAACAGGGGAGAAGCTTTCTTT.

The CDR3 DNA reads TGTGCCAGCAGTTACTCCAGCGGGGGGGCATATGAGCAGTTCTTC. Translation gives CASSYSSGGAYEQFF. V usage is TRBV6-5 and J usage is TRBJ2-1; TRBD2 matches 10 bases. Trimming removed 0 bases from V and 8 bases from J; junction bases left unmatched: 4. The germline CDR1 and CDR2 sequences are MNHEY and SVGAGI. The CDR3 runs to 15 residues.

The chain carries TRBV5-1 and TRBJ2-1, with 9 bases that match TRBD2. With 0 bases clipped from V and 8 bases from J, the junction kept 9 bases outside the gene matches. The germline V gene encodes CDR1 SGHRS and CDR2 YFSETQ. The CDR3 runs to 16 residues. DNA for the CDR3: TGCGCCAGCAGCTTGGGAGGGCGGGGGGGCACCGATGAGCAGTTCTTC. This codes for CASSLGGRGGTDEQFF. Complete variable domain (other parts from reference TRBV5-1 and TRBJ2-1): KAGVTQTPRYLIKTRGQQVTLSCSPISGHRSVSWYQQTPGQGLQFLFEYFSETQRNKGNFPGRFSGRQFSNSRSEMNVSTLELGDSALYLCASSLGGRGGTDEQFFGPGTRLTVL.

This clone turned up a few times. The chain employs TRBV5-1 and TRBJ2-5; 9 bases line up with TRBD2. The V segment lost 2 bases and the J segment 5 bases; nucleotides outside the gene matches: 7. The CDR3 is made up of 15 amino acids. Germline V lookup: CDR1 SGHRS, CDR2 YFSETQ. This chain's CDR3 is CASSFSGGGAETQYF. The DNA of the CDR3 is TGCGCCAGCAGCTTCAGCGGCGGGGGGGCTGAGACCCAGTACTTC.

This clone appeared once. The gene calls are TRBV7-8 and TRBJ2-1, with 7 bases fitting TRBD1. From germline, CDR1 is SGHVS and CDR2 FQNEAQ. There are 16 residues in the CDR3. Trimming cost V 5 bases and J 6 bases; bases outside gene matches: 13. The CDR3 nucleotides read TGTGCCAGCAGCAGCGACAGGGTTCGAAGTGGCAATGAGCAGTTCTTC. Amino acids: CASSSDRVRSGNEQFF.

The V and J genes are TRBV10-3 and TRBJ2-7, with TRBD2 matching over 9 bases. The CDR3 is made up of 13 amino acids. Germline V gene lookup returns CDR1 ENHRY and CDR2 SYGVKD. The V gene end was trimmed by 4 bases and the J gene end by 2 bases; junction bases not matched to a gene: 0. The CDR3 region has the DNA TGTGCCATCAGTGGGACTAGCGCCTACGAGCAGTACTTC. This translates into CAISGTSAYEQYF.

This chain links TRBV10-3 with TRBJ1-2; 7 bases fit TRBD1. CDR3 length equals 14 residues. V lost 6 bases to trimming and J lost 4 bases; unmatched junction nucleotides: 8. Germline V CDR1 and CDR2: ENHRY, SYGVKD. CDR3 sequence (DNA): TGTGCCATCAGACGGGAGGGGGCTGTCTATGGCTACACCTTC. Translated: CAIRREGAVYGYTF.

This clone was observed a single time. The genes are TRBV28 and TRBJ1-3, with a tentative D call TRBD1 (5 bases). CDR3 size: 15 residues. The germline V gene has CDR1 MDHEN and CDR2 SYDVKM. The ends were cut back, 6 bases at V and 0 bases at J, with 12 bases in the middle. CDR3 in DNA: TGTGCCAGCAGCACAGGAGTACCCTCTGGAAACACCATATATTTT. Translating gives CASSTGVPSGNTIYF.

The chain is built from TRBV6-1 and TRBJ2-7; tentatively, D is TRBD1 (5 bases). The ends were cut back, 1 base at V and 5 bases at J, with 6 bases in the middle. The CDR3 sequence is 12 residues long. Germline V gene sequence: CDR1 MNHNS, CDR2 SASEGT. The CDR3 DNA follows: TGTGCCAGCAGTGAAGGCAGGGACGAGCAGTACTTC. Translated: CASSEGRDEQYF.

The rearrangement uses TRBV7-9 and TRBJ1-2; D is perhaps TRBD1 (5 bases). The germline V gene has CDR1 SEHNR and CDR2 FQNEAQ (reference sequence). V was trimmed by 0 bases and J by 3 bases, leaving 23 bases between them. The CDR3 is 19 amino acids. DNA of the CDR3: TGTGCCAGCAGCTTAGCGCGGGCGACAGACTGGGAGGGCGACTATGGCTACACCTTC. Its protein is CASSLARATDWEGDYGYTF.

The rearrangement joins TRBV21-1 to TRBJ1-5; the D segment call TRBD1 is taken from the table without a DNA check. TRBV21-1 is given as a pseudogene. The CDR3 is 14 residues long. The CDR3 sequence is CASSKEEGVGPQHF. The DNA of the CDR3 is TGTGCCAGCAGCAAAGAGGAAGGGGTCGGGCCCCAGCATTTT.

This sequence joins TRBV13 and TRBJ1-2, with D possibly TRBD1 on 6 matching bases. Trimming left V 2 bases short and J 2 bases short, with 18 bases between. This CDR3 contains 17 residues. CDR1 is PRHDT and CDR2 is FYEKMQ in the germline V gene (reference sequence). CDR3 amino acids: CASSLRGATQKNYGYTF. Here the CDR3 DNA reads TGTGCCAGCAGCTTACGGGGGGCGACCCAGAAGAACTATGGCTACACCTTC. Full variable domain (missing parts from reference TRBV13 and TRBJ1-2): AAGVIQSPRHLIKEKRETATLKCYPIPRHDTVYWYQQGPGQDPQFLISFYEKMQSDKGSIPDRFSAQQFSDYHSELNMSSLELGDSALYFCASSLRGATQKNYGYTFGSGTRLTVV.

The chain combines TRBV19 with TRBJ2-7, with D possibly TRBD2 on 7 matching bases. Germline-derived CDR1 and CDR2 are LNHDA and SQIVND (reference sequence). The germline V and J ends were trimmed by 3 bases and 3 bases, with 18 bases remaining between them. The length of the CDR3 is 16 residues. The CDR3: CASSIPGGAGYYEQYF. CDR3 DNA: TGTGCCAGTAGTATCCCGGGGGGCGCGGGTTACTACGAGCAGTACTTC.

V usage is TRBV19 and J usage is TRBJ1-3, with TRBD1 as a possible D gene (6 bases). Deletions cut 6 bases from V and 0 bases from J, with 9 bases between. This CDR3 has 14 amino acids. CDR1 and CDR2 from the germline V gene are LNHDA and SQIVND (reference sequence). CDR3 DNA sequence: TGTGCCAGTAGGGACAGATTCTCTGGAAACACCATATATTTT. Protein: CASRDRFSGNTIYF.

The J gene is TRBJ1-6, the V gene TRBV27; 10 bases line up with TRBD1. Germline V gene lookup returns CDR1 MNHEY and CDR2 SMNVEV (reference sequence). The CDR3 totals 16 residues. J lost 7 bases, V lost 5 bases, and 8 bases had no gene match. CDR3 DNA: TGTGCCAGCAGTCACTGGGACAGGGGTGCCAATTCACCCCTCCACTTT. Protein sequence: CASSHWDRGANSPLHF.

This clone appeared a single time. V and J are TRBV4-3 and TRBJ2-1, with TRBD2 identical over 7 bases. Germline CDR1 reads LGHNA; CDR2 reads YSLEER. This CDR3 comprises 15 residues. Losses at the gene ends were 6 bases for V and 4 bases for J; bases not matched to a gene: 9. Written as DNA, the CDR3 is TGCGCCAGCAGGTCCGGTCTAGCGGAATACAATGAGCAGTTCTTC. This encodes CASRSGLAEYNEQFF.

The chain carries TRBV2 and TRBJ2-1; 9 nucleotides match TRBD2. The CDR3 runs to 15 residues. Trimming cost V 6 bases and J 5 bases; bases outside gene matches: 8. Germline values: CDR1 SNHLY, CDR2 FYNNEI. The DNA for the CDR3 is TGTGCCAGCAGCGCAACTAGCGGGCCTAACAATGAGCAGTTCTTC. Its protein product is CASSATSGPNNEQFF.